These 14 T cell receptor beta chains share one sample of origin, sequenced in a study of molecular identifiers for immune sequencing clone quantification. One entry per CDR3 protein, called by TCRdb with MiXCR from the PCR reads. Of 88,000 or so distinct CDR3 sequences in the sample, over 20% are singletons; the top ten hold about 0.95%. Sequencing was performed on naive CD8+ T cells from blood, with Jurkat cell RNA spiked in. Indicated subset: FACS-sorted CD8+CD4-CCR7+CD45RA+ naive T cells. These receptor sequences come from a human donor in good health. Some libraries in this study had Jurkat cell RNA spiked in.

This clonotype was counted ten times or more. Written as DNA, the CDR3 is TGTGCCAGCAGCTTAGCCCGGGACGGATCTAACTATGGCTACACCTTC. This gives the protein CASSLARDGSNYGYTF. The rearrangement links TRBV7-6 to TRBJ1-2; TRBD1 might be the D (5 bases). CDR3 length: 16 residues. Germline V lookup: CDR1 SGHVS, CDR2 FNYEAQ. Trimming cost V 0 bases and J 0 bases, with 11 bases left between them.

This clonotype has ten or more counts. The CDR3: CASHGLAGHQDTQYF. The CDR3 region has the DNA TGCGCCAGCCATGGGTTAGCGGGGCACCAGGATACGCAGTATTTT. This chain links TRBV5-1 with TRBJ2-3; TRBD2 matches 8 bases. CDR1 is SGHRS and CDR2 is YFSETQ in the germline V gene. After removal of 7 bases from V and 6 bases from J, the junction contained 13 bases not matched to a gene. The CDR3 contains 15 residues.

This clonotype was seen only a few times. The chain couples TRBV24-1 to TRBJ2-3, with 10 nucleotides matching TRBD2. With 6 bases clipped from V and 2 bases from J, the junction kept 4 bases outside the gene matches. There are 15 residues in the CDR3. Germline V gene sequence: CDR1 KGHDR, CDR2 SFDVKD. The DNA for the CDR3 is TGTGCCACCAGTAATAGCGGGAGGTACACAGATACGCAGTATTTT. It encodes CATSNSGRYTDTQYF.

This clonotype was counted ten times or more. CDR3 DNA sequence: TGTGCCAGCAGTGAAGCTTCGACCTCCTACAATCAGCCCCAGCATTTT. As protein: CASSEASTSYNQPQHF. V and J are TRBV6-1 and TRBJ1-5; D unresolved. This CDR3 contains 16 residues. Trimming pared 0 bases from V and 3 bases from J, leaving 12 bases between. The germline V gene has CDR1 MNHNS and CDR2 SASEGT.

The chain employs TRBV4-1 and TRBJ2-7; D is perhaps TRBD2 (7 bases). V lost 1 base and J 11 bases, leaving 36 bases between the germline ends. CDR3 length equals 20 residues. Germline CDR1 MGHRA, CDR2 YSYEKL. The CDR3 sequence is CASSQAWGLVGGSYSRVEYF. The CDR3 nucleotides read TGCGCCAGCAGCCAAGCTTGGGGGCTCGTTGGCGGGAGCTATTCTCGAGTTGAGTACTTC.

Points on this clonotype: This may be a read error: a much more frequent sequence differs by one nucleotide. This chain joins TRBV7-9 and TRBJ1-1; TRBD1 aligns across 8 bases. Germline-derived CDR1 and CDR2 are SEHNR and FQNEAQ (reference sequence). The CDR3 contains 15 residues. J lost 4 bases, V lost 3 bases, and 7 bases had no gene match. CDR3 residues: CASSFAGGSSTEAFF. The CDR3 DNA follows: TGTGCCAGCAGCTTCGCAGGGGGCTCGAGCACTGAAGCTTTCTTT.

This clonotype was found many times. The rearrangement joins TRBV13 to TRBJ1-1; D is perhaps TRBD1 (5 bases). This CDR3 has 13 residues. Germline values: CDR1 PRHDT, CDR2 FYEKMQ (reference sequence). V lost 6 bases and J lost 1, with 9 bases in between. DNA of the CDR3: TGTGCCAGCAGTTCCGACAGGAACACTGAAGCTTTCTTT. Translation: CASSSDRNTEAFF.

This clonotype came up a few times. The chain carries TRBV29-1 and TRBJ2-1, with TRBD2 identical over 12 bases. This CDR3 spans 16 amino acids. Germline assignment: CDR1 SQVTM and CDR2 ANQGSEA. V lost 3 bases and J lost 8; bases outside the gene matches: 11. CDR3 loop: CSVDPERTSGIYEQFF. DNA of the CDR3: TGCAGCGTTGATCCGGAGAGGACTAGCGGGATCTATGAGCAGTTCTTC.

This clonotype was observed at least ten times. The rearrangement uses TRBV6-5 and TRBJ1-1; TRBD1 matches 10 bases. The V gene end was trimmed by 0 bases and the J gene end by 5 bases; junction bases not matched to a gene: 15. Germline-derived CDR1 and CDR2 are MNHEY and SVGAGI. The CDR3 runs 19 residues. The DNA of the CDR3 is TGTGCCAGCAGTTACTCGAGTGGGGTCGCCGACAGGGGGCGAACTGAAGCTTTCTTT. Residues: CASSYSSGVADRGRTEAFF.

This clonotype occurred a few times. V usage is TRBV4-1 and J usage is TRBJ2-7; D is unclear. This CDR3 spans 17 amino acids. V was pared by 4 bases and J by 1 base, with 20 bases between. Germline lookup yields CDR1 MGHRA and CDR2 YSYEKL. In nucleotides, the CDR3 is TGCGCCAGCAGCCTCCGGGCCCAGCGAGAGGTGTCCTACGAGCAGTACTTC. Protein sequence: CASSLRAQREVSYEQYF.

This clonotype came up many times. The junction shows a germline mismatch at one end, possibly a read error. The chain uses TRBV7-7 and TRBJ2-3, with unresolved D. The CDR3 covers 13 residues. The germline V gene has CDR1 SSHAT and CDR2 FNYEAQ (reference sequence). This CDR3 reads CASSNLGADTQYF. The CDR3 DNA is TGTGCTAGCAGTAATTTAGGTGCAGATACGCAGTATTTT.

This chain links TRBV5-1 with TRBJ2-2, with 10 bases identical to TRBD1. The junction had 1 base not matched to a gene; V was cut back by 3 bases and J by 2 bases. This CDR3 is 15 amino acids long. Germline CDR1 and CDR2: SGHRS and YFSETQ. CDR3 coding DNA: TGCGCCAGCAGCTGGACAGGGGGAAACACCGGGGAGCTGTTTTTT. Translation gives CASSWTGGNTGELFF.

This clonotype was seen repeatedly, ten times or more. This chain joins TRBV3-1 and TRBJ1-5; D uncertain. Trimming took off 0 bases at V and 9 bases at J, with 9 bases between the two ends. Germline loops: CDR1 LGHDT, CDR2 YNNKEL (reference sequence). The CDR3 covers 13 residues. The CDR3 DNA sequence: TGTGCCAGCAGCCAAGAACTGGACGTGCCCCAGCATTTT. Translation gives CASSQELDVPQHF.

This clonotype was counted at least ten times. The rearrangement links TRBV4-3 to TRBJ2-1; D is possibly TRBD2 (5 bases). Germline CDR1 LGHNA, CDR2 YSLEER. Trimming removed 1 base at V and 7 bases at J, with 14 bases between. This CDR3 region has 15 residues. The chain's CDR3 is CASSQGLPEENEQFF. The CDR3 DNA reads TGCGCCAGCAGCCAAGGACTACCGGAAGAGAATGAGCAGTTCTTC.